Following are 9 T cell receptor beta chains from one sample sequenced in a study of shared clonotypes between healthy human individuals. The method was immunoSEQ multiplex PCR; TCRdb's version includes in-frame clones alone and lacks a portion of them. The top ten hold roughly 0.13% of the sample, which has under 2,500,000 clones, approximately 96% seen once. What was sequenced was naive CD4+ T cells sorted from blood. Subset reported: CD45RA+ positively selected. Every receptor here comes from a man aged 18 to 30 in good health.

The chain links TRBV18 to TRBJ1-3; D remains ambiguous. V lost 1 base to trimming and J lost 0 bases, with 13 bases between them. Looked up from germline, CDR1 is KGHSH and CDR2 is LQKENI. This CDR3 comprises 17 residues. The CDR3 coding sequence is TGTGCCAGCTCACCACTGTCCGCCACCGACTCTGGAAACACCATATATTTT. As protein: CASSPLSATDSGNTIYF.

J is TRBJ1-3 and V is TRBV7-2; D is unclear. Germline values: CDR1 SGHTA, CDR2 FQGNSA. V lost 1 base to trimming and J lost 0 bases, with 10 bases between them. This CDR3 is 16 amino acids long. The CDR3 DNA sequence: TGTGCCAGCAGCTTAGACAAGTATGACTCTGGAAACACCATATATTTT. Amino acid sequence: CASSLDKYDSGNTIYF.

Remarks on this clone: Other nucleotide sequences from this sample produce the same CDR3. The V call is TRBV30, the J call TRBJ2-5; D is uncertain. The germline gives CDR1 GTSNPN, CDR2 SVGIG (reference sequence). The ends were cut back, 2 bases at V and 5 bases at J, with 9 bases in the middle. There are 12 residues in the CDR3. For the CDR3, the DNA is TGTGCCTGGAGTCCAGCTGAGGAGACCCAGTACTTC. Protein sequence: CAWSPAEETQYF.

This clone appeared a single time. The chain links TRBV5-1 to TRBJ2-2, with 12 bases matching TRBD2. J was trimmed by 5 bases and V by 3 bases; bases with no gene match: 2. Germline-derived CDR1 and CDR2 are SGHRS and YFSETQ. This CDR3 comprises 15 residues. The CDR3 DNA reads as TGCGCCAGCAGCTGGGGGACTAGCGGGACCGGGGAGCTGTTTTTT. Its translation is CASSWGTSGTGELFF.

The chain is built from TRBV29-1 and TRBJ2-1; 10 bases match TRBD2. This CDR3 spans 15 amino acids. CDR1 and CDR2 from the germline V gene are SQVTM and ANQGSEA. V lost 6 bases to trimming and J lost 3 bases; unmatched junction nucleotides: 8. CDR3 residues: CSVLAIAGGYNEQFF. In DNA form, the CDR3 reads TGCAGCGTACTAGCCATAGCGGGAGGCTACAATGAGCAGTTCTTC.

The CDR3, as DNA: TGTGCCAGCAGCTTACTAGCGGGAGTGAGGGAGCAGTACTTC. It yields the protein CASSLLAGVREQYF. V is TRBV7-8 and J is TRBJ2-7; TRBD2 matches 10 bases. The CDR3 is 14 amino acids. With V trimmed by 2 bases and J by 7 bases, 5 bases remained unmatched. CDR1 is SGHVS and CDR2 is FQNEAQ in the germline V gene. Together with reference TRBV7-8 and TRBJ2-7, the CDR3 gives the full variable domain: GAGVSQSPRYKVAKRGQDVALRCDPISGHVSLFWYQQALGQGPEFLTYFQNEAQLDKSGLPSDRFFAERPEGSVSTLKIQRTQQEDSAVYLCASSLLAGVREQYFGPGTRLTVT.

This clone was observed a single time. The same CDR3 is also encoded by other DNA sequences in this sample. The CDR3 protein is CASSTGLAGGSDTQYF. The CDR3 coding sequence is TGTGCCAGCAGCACAGGACTAGCGGGAGGATCGGATACGCAGTATTTT. This chain links TRBV7-2 with TRBJ2-3, with 14 bases aligning to TRBD2. The J segment lost 6 bases and the V segment lost 5 bases, leaving 7 bases of the junction unmatched. The CDR3 consists of 16 residues. Germline CDR1 reads SGHTA; CDR2 reads FQGNSA.

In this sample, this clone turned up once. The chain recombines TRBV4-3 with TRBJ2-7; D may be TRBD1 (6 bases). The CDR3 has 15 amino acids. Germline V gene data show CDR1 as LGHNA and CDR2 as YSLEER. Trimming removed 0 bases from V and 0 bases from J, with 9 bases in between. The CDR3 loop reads CASSQDPRGSYEQYF. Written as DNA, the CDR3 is TGCGCCAGCAGCCAAGATCCCAGGGGCTCCTACGAGCAGTACTTC.

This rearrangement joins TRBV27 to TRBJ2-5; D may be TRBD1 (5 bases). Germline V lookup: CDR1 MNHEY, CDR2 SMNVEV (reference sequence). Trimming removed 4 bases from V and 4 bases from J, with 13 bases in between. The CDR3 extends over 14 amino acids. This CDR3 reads CASSSDSRGETQYF. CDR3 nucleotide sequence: TGTGCCAGCAGTTCAGATTCTAGGGGAGAGACCCAGTACTTC.